The clone carrying this TCR beta chain has a single count. The target antigen is unknown. Viral peptide pools were used in the ViraFEST assay to expand antigen-specific CD4+ T cells, and sequencing came afterward. Isolation of CD4+ T cells took place after about nine days of culture. The individual was infected with SARS-CoV-2 between March and December 2020, as confirmed by PCR. BNT162b2 vaccine or mRNA-1273 vaccine was given to participants in two doses. A density of roughly 2 million PBMC per well was used; these cells were cultured with roughly 10 IU/ml IL-2 and about 9.4 ug/ml peptides. Profiling relied on immunoSEQ multiplex PCR, and the TCRdb table lists in-frame clones only, not all of them. The table lists about 15,000 clones, just over 75% of them singletons. The data were taken from a study of vaccination effects on CD4 cells after COVID-19. The wider study: Researchers obtained post-vaccine samples at a median of 72 days past the second dose.

The CDR3 is 18 amino acids. Deletions cut 0 bases from V and 0 bases from J, with 15 bases between. Germline V gives CDR1 LGHNA, CDR2 YSLEER. Regarding the study as a whole: Few convalescent patients, and no early post-infection timepoints, were available to the study. Substantial clonal contraction characterized both infection- and vaccine-induced clones late after vaccination.

This chain connects TRBV4-3 to TRBJ2-4; D gene unclear. This TCR was recovered from a human donor who had a prior SARS-CoV-2 infection. The input for sequencing was CD4+ T cells from PBMCs cultured with SARS-CoV-2 spike peptides, taken after COVID-19 vaccination. The CDR3 is CASSQDHEATLAKNIQYF. The CDR3 region has the DNA TGCGCCAGCAGCCAAGATCATGAAGCAACTTTAGCCAAAAACATTCAGTACTTC.